This T cell receptor beta chain was recovered during a study of human T cells and chemical hapten exposure listed by TCRdb under 2021. Study-wide context: For sensitization, 2% DPC in acetone was applied to a 2 cm by 2 cm area of upper inner arm skin. Weekly therapeutic DPC doses were additionally applied to the scalp of patients throughout the roughly 25-week study period. Patch tests used Finn chambers with 0.01% DPC on the upper back, scored after 6 days by International Contact Dermatitis Research Group standards. The mostly female patient cohort included alopecia areata with under or over 50% scalp involvement, alopecia totalis and alopecia universalis. Libraries were pooled for sequencing, and per-sample TCR yields varied mainly because of small differences in library volumes within the pool. This study followed changes in the peripheral blood TCR repertoire in vivo during primary and secondary sensitization of alopecia patients to the hapten diphenylcyclopropenone (DPC). Blood samples were taken from patients before sensitization (week 0) and then at 2, 6 and about 24 weeks after DPC sensitization. For TCR sequencing, blood came from 25 to 30 alopecia patients at anywhere from one to four time points (pre-sensitization, 2, 6 and 24 weeks).

Worth noting for this clonotype: This clone's antigen is unknown. No clone much larger than this one lies a single base away; base qualities are absent.

Based on the germline V gene (reference sequence), the CDR1 and CDR2 sequences are SEHNR and FQNEAQ. Its CDR3 holds 16 amino acids, cysteine through phenylalanine. Here the CDR3 DNA is all that survives: 48 bases in frame from base 1. V and J are trimmed by 2 bases and 3 bases, and the gene matches miss 6 bases of the junction. The library relied on RACE. TCRdb lists the instrument as NextSeq 500. During library preparation, unique molecular identifiers were attached to individual cDNA molecules so that TCRs could be counted quantitatively and reproducibly. Both TCR alpha and TCR beta chains were sequenced from each blood RNA sample. Per the original workflow: A median of roughly 98,000 TCRs per sample was observed, with a range of roughly 20,000 to 700,000. V, J and CDR3 annotation of the TCR reads was carried out using the Decombinator software suite. To make PS versus PT1 abundance plots, every sample was subsampled to the same number of TCRs (28,000). Expanded TCRs were defined as absent before sensitization and observed at least eight times at the 2-week time point. TCRdb applied fastp at Q25 and MiXCR to the public reads, then kept only in-frame beta chains. Rows merge per CDR3 protein into single entries with the most common DNA and genes. TCRdb's processing, not the authors' own work, is the source of the V and J calls. In this sample the table shows approximately 260,000 distinct CDR3 sequences, around 7.3% of which occur a single time. The top ten clones comprise roughly 1.2% of the sample.

The study at large found these results: Expanded TCRs formed significantly more large CDR3 similarity clusters than pre-sensitization or healthy control sets, consistent with antigen-driven responses. DPC sensitization did not change how many TCRs were above 1 in 1000 frequency, and no evidence was found of alterations in global repertoire structure. After repeated subsampling, changes were observed in the strength of the expansion versus patch-test correlation and in the threshold at which the correlation became significant. Alopecia, a presumed autoimmune disease, was present in all patients, so the immune response of the patients might differ from that of healthy individuals. The number of PT1 expanded TCRs positively correlated with patch test score, significant at thresholds 8, 16 and 32 but not 4.

The sample's time point label is to be understood as: pre-sensitization, week 0. The treatment or condition label, as the study defines it: therapeutic diphenylcyclopropenone sensitization with weekly scalp DPC. Blood at each patch-test visit was drawn before the patch test was applied. Eligible patients were aged 18 to 70, diagnosed with alopecia, deemed suitable for DPC therapy, and excluded if pregnant. Unfractionated whole blood was collected in Tempus Blood RNA tubes, and total RNA was extracted from that blood. The sequencing used whole blood, collected in connection with sensitization to the hapten diphenylcyclopropenone (DPC). The chain couples TRBV7-9 to TRBJ2-3; the central 9 bases match TRBD1. The sequence derives from a man between 18 and 29 years old with alopecia areata. Some clones in this sample may be carry-over from other donors' samples. At the DNA level, the sequence is TGTGCCAGCAGCTTATTGACAGGGGGAATGACAGATACGCAGTATTTT. Protein translation: CASSLLTGGMTDTQYF.